This T cell receptor beta chain was recorded in a study of regulatory T cells in long-lasting Graves disease. This CDR3 spans 13 amino acids. V lost 8 bases and J 2 bases, leaving 10 bases between the germline ends. Germline-derived CDR1 and CDR2 are ENHRY and SYGVKD. In this sample, this clonotype turned up a few times. Antigen specificity is unknown. To make TCR beta libraries, researchers used iRepertoire HTBI primers and Arm-PCR of CDR3 regions. TCRdb reprocessed the multiplex PCR reads with MiXCR, giving one entry per CDR3 protein. The sample consists of 300,000 to 400,000 distinct CDR3 sequences, 16% of them appearing once. Study conclusions and caveats: It was possible that the small sample size reduced accuracy.

The time point: newly diagnosed GD, antithyroid drugs for less than 3 months. From PBMCs, RNA was extracted and then used to make the TCR library. These data are also associated with another study on T cells in Graves' hyperthyroidism and ophthalmopathy. Per that study: A 13 V-J model separated ophthalmopathy from stable hyperthyroidism.

Material: peripheral blood mononuclear cells (PBMCs), obtained at new diagnosis, from a patient treated with antithyroid drugs. This sequence originates from a man aged 40-49 years with Graves disease. The rearrangement joins TRBV10-3 to TRBJ2-1; the D gene is possibly TRBD2 (6 bases). CDR3 in DNA: TGTGCCATCTCAGGCGGGGCCTACAATGAGCAGTTCTTC. Translated, it gives CAISGGAYNEQFF.